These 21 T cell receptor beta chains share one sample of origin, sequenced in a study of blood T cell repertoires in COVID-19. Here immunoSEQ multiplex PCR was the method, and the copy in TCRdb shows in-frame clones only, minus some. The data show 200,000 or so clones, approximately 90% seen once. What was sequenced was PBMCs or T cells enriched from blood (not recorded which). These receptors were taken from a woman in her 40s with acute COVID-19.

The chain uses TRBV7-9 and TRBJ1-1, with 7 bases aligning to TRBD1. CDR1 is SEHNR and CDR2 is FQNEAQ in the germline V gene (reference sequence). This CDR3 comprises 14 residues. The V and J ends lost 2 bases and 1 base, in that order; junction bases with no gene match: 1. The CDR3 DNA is TGTGCCAGCAGCTTAAACAGGGGGAACACTGAAGCTTTCTTT. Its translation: CASSLNRGNTEAFF.

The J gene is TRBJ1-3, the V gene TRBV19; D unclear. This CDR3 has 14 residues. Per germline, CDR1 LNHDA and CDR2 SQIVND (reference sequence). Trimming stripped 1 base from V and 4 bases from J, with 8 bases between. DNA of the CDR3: TGTGCCAGTAGTATAGTGGGCCTCGGAAACACCATATATTTT. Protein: CASSIVGLGNTIYF.

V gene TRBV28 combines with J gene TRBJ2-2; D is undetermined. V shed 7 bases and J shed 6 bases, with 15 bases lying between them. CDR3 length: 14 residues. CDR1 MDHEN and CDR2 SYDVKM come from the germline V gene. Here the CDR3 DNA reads TGTGCCAGCACCATAGGAGTAGGTCCCGGGGAGCTGTTTTTT. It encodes CASTIGVGPGELFF.

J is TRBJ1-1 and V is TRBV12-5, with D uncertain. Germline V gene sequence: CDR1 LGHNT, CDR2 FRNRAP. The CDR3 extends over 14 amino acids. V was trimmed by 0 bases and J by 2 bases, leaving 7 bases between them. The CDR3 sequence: CASGLVPVNTEAFF. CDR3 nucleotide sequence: TGTGCTAGTGGTTTGGTCCCGGTTAACACTGAAGCTTTCTTT.

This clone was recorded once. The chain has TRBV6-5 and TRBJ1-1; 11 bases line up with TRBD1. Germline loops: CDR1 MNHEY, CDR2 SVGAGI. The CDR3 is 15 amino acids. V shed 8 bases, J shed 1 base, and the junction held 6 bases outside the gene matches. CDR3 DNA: TGTGCCAGCTGCGGACAGGGGGCTTCGAACACTGAAGCTTTCTTT. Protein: CASCGQGASNTEAFF.

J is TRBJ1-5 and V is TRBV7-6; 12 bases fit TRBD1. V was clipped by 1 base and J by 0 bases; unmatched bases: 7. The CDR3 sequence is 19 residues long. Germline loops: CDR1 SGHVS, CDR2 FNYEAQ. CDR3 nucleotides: TGTGCCAGCAGCTTAGGGTCGGGGACAGGGGGCAGTAGCAATCAGCCCCAGCATTTT. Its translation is CASSLGSGTGGSSNQPQHF.

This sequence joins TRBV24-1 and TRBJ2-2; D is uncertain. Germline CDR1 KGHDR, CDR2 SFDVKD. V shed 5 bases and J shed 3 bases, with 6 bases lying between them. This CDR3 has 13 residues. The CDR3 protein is CATSARYTGELFF. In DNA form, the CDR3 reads TGTGCCACCAGTGCGCGATACACCGGGGAGCTGTTTTTT.

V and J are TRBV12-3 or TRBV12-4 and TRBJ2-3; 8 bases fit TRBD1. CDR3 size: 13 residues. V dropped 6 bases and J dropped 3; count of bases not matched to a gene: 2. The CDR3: CASRTGATDTQYF. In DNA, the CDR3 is TGTGCCAGCAGGACAGGGGCTACAGATACGCAGTATTTT.

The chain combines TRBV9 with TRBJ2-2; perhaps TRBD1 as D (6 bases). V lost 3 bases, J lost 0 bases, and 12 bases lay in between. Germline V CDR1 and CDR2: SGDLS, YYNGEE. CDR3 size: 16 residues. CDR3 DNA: TGTGCCAGCAGCGCGCGGACAGAGTCGAACACCGGGGAGCTGTTTTTT. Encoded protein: CASSARTESNTGELFF.

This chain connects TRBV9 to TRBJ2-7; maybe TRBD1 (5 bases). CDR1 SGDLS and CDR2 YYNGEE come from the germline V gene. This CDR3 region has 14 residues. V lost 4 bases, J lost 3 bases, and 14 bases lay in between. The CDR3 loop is CASSPPDSHYEQYF. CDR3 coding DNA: TGTGCCAGCAGCCCCCCCGACAGTCACTACGAGCAGTACTTC. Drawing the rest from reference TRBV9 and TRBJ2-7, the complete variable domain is DSGVTQTPKHLITATGQRVTLRCSPRSGDLSVYWYQQSLDQGLQFLIQYYNGEERAKGNILERFSAQQFPDLHSELNLSSLELGDSALYFCASSPPDSHYEQYFGPGTRLTVT.

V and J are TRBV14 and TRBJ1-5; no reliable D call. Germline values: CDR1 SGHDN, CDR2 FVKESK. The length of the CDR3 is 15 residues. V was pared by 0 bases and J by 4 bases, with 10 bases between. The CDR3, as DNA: TGTGCCAGCAGCCAAGATCACGGAGTAAATCAGCCCCAGCATTTT. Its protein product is CASSQDHGVNQPQHF.

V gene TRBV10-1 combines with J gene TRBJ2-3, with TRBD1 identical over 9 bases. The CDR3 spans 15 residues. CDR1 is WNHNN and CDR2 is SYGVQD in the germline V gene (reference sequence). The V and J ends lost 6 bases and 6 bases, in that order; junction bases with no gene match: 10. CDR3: CASSSGTGSRDTQYF. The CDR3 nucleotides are TGCGCCAGCAGCTCCGGGACAGGGTCCAGGGATACGCAGTATTTT.

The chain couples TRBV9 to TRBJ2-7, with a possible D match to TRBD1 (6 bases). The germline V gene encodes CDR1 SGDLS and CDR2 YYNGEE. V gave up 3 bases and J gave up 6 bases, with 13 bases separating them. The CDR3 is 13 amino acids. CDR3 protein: CASSAISGVEQYF. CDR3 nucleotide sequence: TGTGCCAGCAGCGCGATATCAGGGGTCGAGCAGTACTTC.

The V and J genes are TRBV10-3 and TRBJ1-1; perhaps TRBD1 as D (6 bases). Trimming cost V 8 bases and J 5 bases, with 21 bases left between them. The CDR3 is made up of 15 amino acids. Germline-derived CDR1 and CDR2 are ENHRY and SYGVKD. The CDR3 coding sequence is TGTGCCATCCGCCCGGGCAGGGGCTCGGGGACTGAAGCTTTCTTT. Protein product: CAIRPGRGSGTEAFF.

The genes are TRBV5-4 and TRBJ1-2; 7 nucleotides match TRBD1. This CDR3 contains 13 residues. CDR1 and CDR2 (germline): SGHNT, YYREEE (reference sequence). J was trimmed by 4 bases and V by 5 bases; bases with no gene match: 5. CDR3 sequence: CASRPGTAYGYTF. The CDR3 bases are TGTGCCAGCAGACCGGGGACAGCCTATGGCTACACCTTC.

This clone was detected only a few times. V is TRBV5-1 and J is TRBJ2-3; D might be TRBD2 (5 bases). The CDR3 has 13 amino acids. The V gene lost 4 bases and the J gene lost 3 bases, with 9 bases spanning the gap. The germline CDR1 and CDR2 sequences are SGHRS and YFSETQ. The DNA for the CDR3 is TGCGCCAGCAGCCGGGAAGGGACAGATACGCAGTATTTT. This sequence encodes CASSREGTDTQYF.

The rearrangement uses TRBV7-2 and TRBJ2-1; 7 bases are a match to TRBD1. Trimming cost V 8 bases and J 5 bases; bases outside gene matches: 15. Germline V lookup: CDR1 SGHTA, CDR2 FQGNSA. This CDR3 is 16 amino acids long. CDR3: CASQYRGRWANNEQFF. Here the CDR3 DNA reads TGTGCCAGCCAATATAGGGGGCGATGGGCTAACAATGAGCAGTTCTTC.

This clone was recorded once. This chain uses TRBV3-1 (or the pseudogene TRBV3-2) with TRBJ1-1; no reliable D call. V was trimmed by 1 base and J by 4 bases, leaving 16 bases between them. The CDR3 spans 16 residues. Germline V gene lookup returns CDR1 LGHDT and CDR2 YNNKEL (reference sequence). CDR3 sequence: CASSQVSGRRATEAFF. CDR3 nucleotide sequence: TGTGCCAGCAGCCAAGTTAGTGGTAGGAGGGCCACTGAAGCTTTCTTT.

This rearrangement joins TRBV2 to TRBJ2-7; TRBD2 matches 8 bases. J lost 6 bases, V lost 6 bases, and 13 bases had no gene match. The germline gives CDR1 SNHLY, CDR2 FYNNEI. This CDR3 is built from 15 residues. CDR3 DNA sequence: TGTGCCAGCAGCGTGGAAAGAGCGGGGGCTGGCGAGCAGTACTTC. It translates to CASSVERAGAGEQYF.

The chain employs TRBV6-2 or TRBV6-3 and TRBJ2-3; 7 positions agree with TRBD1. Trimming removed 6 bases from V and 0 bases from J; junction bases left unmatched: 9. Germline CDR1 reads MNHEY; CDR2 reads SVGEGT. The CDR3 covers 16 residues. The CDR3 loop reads CASSTDRRPSTDTQYF. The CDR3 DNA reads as TGTGCCAGCAGCACGGACAGGAGACCTAGCACAGATACGCAGTATTTT.

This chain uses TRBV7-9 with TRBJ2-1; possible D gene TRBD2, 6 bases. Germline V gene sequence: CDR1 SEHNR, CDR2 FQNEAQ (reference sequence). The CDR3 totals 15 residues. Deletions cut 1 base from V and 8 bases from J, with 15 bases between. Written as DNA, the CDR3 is TGTGCCAGCAGCTTAGATTTGGCGACTAGGGATGAGCAGTTCTTC. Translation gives CASSLDLATRDEQFF.